This record concerns one T cell receptor beta chain sequence. The antigen remains unidentified. Measured with immunoSEQ multiplex PCR; TCRdb has only the in-frame clones, and not every one. The table has about 54,000 clones, approximately 84% seen once. The CDR3 spans 14 residues. Per the germline V gene, CDR1 is SGHNT and CDR2 is YYREEE (reference sequence). V was pared by 4 bases and J by 2 bases, with 13 bases between. This record belongs to a study of OX40 agonist ivuxolimab in advanced cancers. Overall study: In this trial design, patients received ivuxolimab intravenously at 0.01 to 10 mg/kg every 2 weeks. Three partial responders included one hepatocellular carcinoma patient and two cutaneous melanoma patients.

Points from the study as a whole: CD4+ and CD8+ blood T cells expanded clonally by week 6 at 0.1 to 3.0 mg/kg.

Sequencing used CD4+ or CD8+ T cells sorted from blood, obtained in a trial of the OX40 agonist ivuxolimab. This chain links TRBV5-4 with TRBJ2-7; D is uncertain. This clonotype originated in an adult with an advanced solid tumor such as melanoma, head and neck, liver or kidney cancer. The DNA for the CDR3 is TGTGCCAGCAGCCGCTATGACATCCCCTACGAGCAGTACTTC. Translated, it gives CASSRYDIPYEQYF.